This TCR beta chain is from a study of neurological immune-mediated disorders. CDR3 length: 13 residues. In germline, CDR1 is SGHRS, CDR2 YFSETQ. V was pared by 7 bases and J by 0 bases, with 10 bases between. TCRdb re-called the 5' RACE reads through MiXCR, storing one row per CDR3 protein. Of 70,000 to 95,000 distinct CDR3 sequences in the sample, about 14% were seen once. This clonotype was detected many times. The group of healthy controls was made up of people who were blood bank volunteers in Maryland, USA. Libraries used 2 million unsorted PBMCs kept frozen in RNAlater. The chain links TRBV5-1 to TRBJ1-1; D may be TRBD1 (6 bases). The clonotype comes from a woman between 45 and 60 years old in good health. Material: PBMCs. The CDR3 sequence is CASSKGVNTEAFF. The CDR3 DNA follows: TGCGCCAGCTCCAAGGGGGTGAACACTGAAGCTTTCTTT. Combining the CDR3 with reference TRBV5-1 and TRBJ1-1 gives the whole variable domain KAGVTQTPRYLIKTRGQQVTLSCSPISGHRSVSWYQQTPGQGLQFLFEYFSETQRNKGNFPGRFSGRQFSNSRSEMNVSTLELGDSALYLCASSKGVNTEAFFGQGTRLTVV.